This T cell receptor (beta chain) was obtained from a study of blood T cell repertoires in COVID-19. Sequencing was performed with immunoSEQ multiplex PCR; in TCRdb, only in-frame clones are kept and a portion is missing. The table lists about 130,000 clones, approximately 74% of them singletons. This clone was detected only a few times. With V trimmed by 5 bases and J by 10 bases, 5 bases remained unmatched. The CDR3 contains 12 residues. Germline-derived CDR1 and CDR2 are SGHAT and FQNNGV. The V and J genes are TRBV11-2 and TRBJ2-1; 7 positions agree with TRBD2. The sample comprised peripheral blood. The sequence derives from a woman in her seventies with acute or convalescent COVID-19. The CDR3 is CASSPRLAEQFF. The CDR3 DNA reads TGTGCCAGCAGCCCTAGACTAGCCGAGCAGTTCTTC.